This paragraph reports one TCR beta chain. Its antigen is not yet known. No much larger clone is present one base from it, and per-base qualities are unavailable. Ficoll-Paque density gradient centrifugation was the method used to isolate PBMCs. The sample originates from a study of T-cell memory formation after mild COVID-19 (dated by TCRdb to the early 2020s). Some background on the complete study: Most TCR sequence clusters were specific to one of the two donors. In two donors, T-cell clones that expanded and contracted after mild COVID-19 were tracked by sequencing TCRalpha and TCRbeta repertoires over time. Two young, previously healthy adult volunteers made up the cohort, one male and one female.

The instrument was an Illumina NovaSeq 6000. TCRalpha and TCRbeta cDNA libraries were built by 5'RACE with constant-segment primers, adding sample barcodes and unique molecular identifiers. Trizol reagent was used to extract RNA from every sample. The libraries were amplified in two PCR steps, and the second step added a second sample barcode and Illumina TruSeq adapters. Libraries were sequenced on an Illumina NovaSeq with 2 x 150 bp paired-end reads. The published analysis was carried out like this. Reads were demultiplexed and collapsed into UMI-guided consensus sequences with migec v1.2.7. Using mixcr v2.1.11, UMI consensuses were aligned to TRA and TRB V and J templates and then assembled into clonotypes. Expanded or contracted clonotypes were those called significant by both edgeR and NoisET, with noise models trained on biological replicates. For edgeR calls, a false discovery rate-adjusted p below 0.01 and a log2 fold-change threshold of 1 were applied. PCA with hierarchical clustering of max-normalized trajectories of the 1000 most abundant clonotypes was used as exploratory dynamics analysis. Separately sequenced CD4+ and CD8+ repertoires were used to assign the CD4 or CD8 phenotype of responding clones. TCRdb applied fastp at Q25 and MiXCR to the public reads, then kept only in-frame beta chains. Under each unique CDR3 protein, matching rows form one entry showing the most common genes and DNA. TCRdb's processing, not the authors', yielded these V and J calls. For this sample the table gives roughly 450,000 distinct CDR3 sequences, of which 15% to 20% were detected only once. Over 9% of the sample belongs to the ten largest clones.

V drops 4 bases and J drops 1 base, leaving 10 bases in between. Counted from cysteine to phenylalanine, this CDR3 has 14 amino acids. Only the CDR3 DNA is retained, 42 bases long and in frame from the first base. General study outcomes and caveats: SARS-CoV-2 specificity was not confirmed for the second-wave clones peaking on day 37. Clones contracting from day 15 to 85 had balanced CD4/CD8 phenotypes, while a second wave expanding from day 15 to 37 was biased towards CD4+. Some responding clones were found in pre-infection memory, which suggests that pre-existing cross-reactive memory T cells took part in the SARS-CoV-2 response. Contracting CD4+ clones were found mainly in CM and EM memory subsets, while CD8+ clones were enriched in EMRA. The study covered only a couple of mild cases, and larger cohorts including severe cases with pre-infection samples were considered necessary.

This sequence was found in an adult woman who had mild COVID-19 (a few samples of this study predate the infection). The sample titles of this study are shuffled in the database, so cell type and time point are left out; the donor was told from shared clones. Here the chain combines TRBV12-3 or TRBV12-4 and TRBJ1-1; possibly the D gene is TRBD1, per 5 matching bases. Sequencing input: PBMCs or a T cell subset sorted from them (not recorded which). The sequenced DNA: TGTGCCAGCAGTTGGGGCCCATGGAACACTGAAGCTTTCTTT. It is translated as CASSWGPWNTEAFF.